One and the same sample provided the 18 T cell receptor beta chains below, sequenced in a study of molecular identifiers for immune sequencing clone quantification (dated by TCRdb to the late 2010s). The library was prepared using PCR. The instrument was an Illumina HiSeq 4000. TCRdb handled the public reads itself, with Q25 trimming in fastp and clone calling in MiXCR, and kept productive beta chains. Identical CDR3 protein sequences are pooled into one entry, listed with their most common genes and DNA. The sample table holds fewer than 100,000 distinct CDR3 sequences, of which roughly a fifth were seen once. Around 1% of the sample is taken by the ten largest. Sequencing was performed on naive CD8+ T cells from blood, with Jurkat cell RNA spiked in. The intended sense of this specimen's cell subset or site label: FACS-sorted CD8+CD4-CCR7+CD45RA+ naive T cells. The receptors derive from a human donor in good health. Some libraries in this study had Jurkat cell RNA spiked in.

The chain employs TRBV28 and TRBJ2-5, with 13 bases matching TRBD2. Trimming took 4 bases from V and 4 from J; bases not matched to a gene: 6. There are 16 residues in the CDR3. CDR1 MDHEN and CDR2 SYDVKM come from the germline V gene. The CDR3 region is CASSSRTSGSLETQYF. In DNA form, the CDR3 reads TGTGCCAGCAGTTCACGGACTAGCGGGAGCCTAGAGACCCAGTACTTC.

In this sample, this clonotype turned up many times. V gene TRBV19 combines with J gene TRBJ2-1, with D perhaps matching TRBD2 (5 bases). The V gene's germline CDR1 is LNHDA and CDR2 SQIVND (reference sequence). This CDR3 has 12 residues. V gave up 3 bases and J gave up 7 bases, with 7 bases separating them. This CDR3 is CASSMGGNEQFF. Here the CDR3 DNA reads TGTGCCAGTAGTATGGGCGGGAATGAGCAGTTCTTC.

This clonotype was counted many times. The chain is built from TRBV5-6 and TRBJ1-1; TRBD1 aligns across 11 bases. This CDR3 comprises 16 residues. Germline V lookup: CDR1 SGHDT, CDR2 YYEEEE. Trimming cost V 4 bases and J 0 bases; bases outside gene matches: 5. The CDR3: CASSGRTGGMNTEAFF. The CDR3 bases are TGTGCCAGCAGCGGAAGGACAGGGGGCATGAACACTGAAGCTTTCTTT.

This clonotype appeared many times. The chain is built from TRBV11-2 and TRBJ2-3; TRBD2 agrees at 7 bases. Germline trimming cut 2 bases from V and 0 bases from J; bases unmatched to any gene: 5. The CDR3 covers 16 residues. The germline V gene encodes CDR1 SGHAT and CDR2 FQNNGV. CDR3 loop: CASSLLSGASTDTQYF. DNA for the CDR3: TGTGCCAGCAGCTTATTAAGCGGGGCTAGCACAGATACGCAGTATTTT.

This clonotype has a handful of counts. The chain is built from TRBV20-1 and TRBJ2-3; TRBD2 matches 8 bases. Per germline, CDR1 DFQATT and CDR2 SNEGSKA (reference sequence). The junction had 19 bases not matched to a gene; V was cut back by 2 bases and J by 3 bases. The CDR3 sequence is 19 residues long. Here the CDR3 DNA reads TGCAGTGCTAGAATTACCCTAACCTCGGGGGGGCTGGGTACAGATACGCAGTATTTT. This codes for CSARITLTSGGLGTDTQYF.

This clonotype has only a few counts. The chain recombines TRBV4-1 with TRBJ2-3; either TRBD1 or TRBD2 may fit D (6 bases each). V was cut by 3 bases and J by 7 bases, with 20 bases left in between. Germline assignment: CDR1 MGHRA and CDR2 YSYEKL. There are 16 residues in the CDR3. CDR3 region: CASSQRDGGAVHTQYF. The CDR3 DNA is TGCGCCAGCAGCCAGCGGGACGGGGGCGCGGTCCATACGCAGTATTTT.

This clonotype has a count of ten or more. The J gene is TRBJ2-2, the V gene TRBV12-3 or TRBV12-4; TRBD2 is a possible D gene (6 bases). CDR3 length: 14 residues. V was shortened by 2 bases and J by 6 bases, with 10 bases between the two germline ends. CDR3 nucleotide sequence: TGTGCCAGCAGTTTAAGGGACTCGGCCGGGGAGCTGTTTTTT. It encodes CASSLRDSAGELFF.

Turning to this clonotype: Being one base from a much bigger clone, this may be a read error. The chain uses TRBV15 and TRBJ2-3; D uncertain. Germline-derived CDR1 and CDR2 are LNHNV and YYDKDF (reference sequence). The CDR3 sequence is 14 residues long. The V end lost 8 bases, the J end lost 4 bases, and 16 bases lay between the germline ends. The CDR3 here is CATGVRAFSDTQYF. CDR3 DNA: TGTGCCACCGGGGTTAGGGCATTCTCAGATACGCAGTATTTT.

This clonotype occurred many times. V gene TRBV2 combines with J gene TRBJ2-3, with D perhaps TRBD1 (5 bases). Between the trimmed V and J ends, which lost 6 bases and 3 bases, there was a span of 10 bases. The CDR3 runs to 13 residues. Germline CDR1 is SNHLY and CDR2 is FYNNEI. The CDR3 DNA reads TGTGCCAGCAGCGAGACAGTTACAGATACGCAGTATTTT. It yields the protein CASSETVTDTQYF.

This clonotype showed up just a few times. CDR3 amino acids: CASSTTGELAKNIQYF. The CDR3 DNA reads TGTGCCAGCAGCACGACAGGGGAACTAGCCAAAAACATTCAGTACTTC. The chain joins TRBV7-9 to TRBJ2-4, with TRBD1 matching 8 bases. The CDR3 covers 16 residues. The germline CDR1 and CDR2 sequences are SEHNR and FQNEAQ (reference sequence). The J segment lost 0 bases and the V segment lost 5 bases, leaving 6 bases of the junction unmatched.

The table lists this clonotype with many counts. J is TRBJ2-7 and V is TRBV29-1; TRBD2 matches 8 bases. Per the germline V gene, CDR1 is SQVTM and CDR2 is ANQGSEA. V trimming: 2 bases; J trimming: 4 bases; junction bases outside the gene matches: 10. This CDR3 region has 15 residues. CDR3 region: CSVELGTSGVYEQYF. The DNA for the CDR3 is TGCAGCGTTGAACTTGGAACTAGCGGAGTATACGAGCAGTACTTC.

The rearrangement links TRBV7-9 to TRBJ2-7; 10 bases map to TRBD2. V was pared by 3 bases and J by 4 bases, with 6 bases of the junction left unmatched. Germline assignment: CDR1 SEHNR and CDR2 FQNEAQ (reference sequence). The CDR3 extends over 15 amino acids. The CDR3 DNA follows: TGTGCCAGCAGCTTGGCTAGCGGGGGAGATTACGAGCAGTACTTC. This encodes CASSLASGGDYEQYF. The entire variable domain, with the rest obtained from reference TRBV7-9 and TRBJ2-7, is as follows: DTGVSQNPRHKITKRGQNVTFRCDPISEHNRLYWYRQTLGQGPEFLTYFQNEAQLEKSRLLSDRFSAERPKGSFSTLEIQRTEQGDSAMYLCASSLASGGDYEQYFGPGTRLTVT.

This clonotype was seen repeatedly, ten times or more. The chain couples TRBV5-1 to TRBJ2-5; no firm D call. The CDR3 runs to 14 residues. The germline V gene encodes CDR1 SGHRS and CDR2 YFSETQ. Trimming took off 2 bases at V and 2 bases at J, with 10 bases between the two ends. The CDR3 spells CASSFLSLQETQYF. CDR3 sequence (DNA): TGCGCCAGCAGCTTCCTATCCCTGCAAGAGACCCAGTACTTC.

This clonotype was seen repeatedly, ten times or more. J is TRBJ2-6 and V is TRBV28; D is unresolved. Germline V CDR1 and CDR2: MDHEN, SYDVKM. V lost 6 bases to trimming and J lost 3 bases, with 12 bases between them. The CDR3 has 15 amino acids. The CDR3: CASSLGPIGANVLTF. DNA of the CDR3: TGTGCCAGCAGCCTAGGTCCCATTGGGGCCAACGTCCTGACTTTC.

This clonotype is a singleton in its sample. A much bigger clone sits one base away, suggesting this may be a read error. V gene TRBV10-2 combines with J gene TRBJ2-7, with 8 bases that match TRBD1. Germline loops: CDR1 WSHSY, CDR2 SAAADI. The length of the CDR3 is 15 residues. For the CDR3, the DNA is TGCGCCAGCAGTGGGACAGGGCCCGTGGGGTACGGGCAGTACTTC. The encoded protein is CASSGTGPVGYGQYF.

This clonotype was picked up many times. CDR3 nucleotides: TGCAGCGGAGATACGCAGTATTTT. As protein: CSGDTQYF. This chain uses TRBV29-1 with TRBJ2-3; D gene uncertain. This CDR3 is 8 amino acids long. Germline V gene lookup returns CDR1 SQVTM and CDR2 ANQGSEA. Trimming stripped 7 bases from V and 5 bases from J, with 1 base between.

The sample holds many counts of this clonotype. The chain couples TRBV14 to TRBJ2-5; maybe TRBD1 (5 bases). V lost 0 bases, J lost 1 base, and 12 bases lay in between. The CDR3 covers 16 residues. Per the germline V gene, CDR1 is SGHDN and CDR2 is FVKESK. The CDR3: CASSQDRRQLQETQYF. As DNA, the CDR3 is TGTGCCAGCAGCCAAGATAGGAGACAGCTCCAAGAGACCCAGTACTTC.

This clonotype was seen ten or more times. This chain connects TRBV5-5 to TRBJ2-3, with TRBD2 identical over 14 bases. J was trimmed by 5 bases and V by 4 bases; bases with no gene match: 24. CDR3 length: 22 residues. Germline V gene lookup returns CDR1 SGHKS and CDR2 YYEKEE (reference sequence). CDR3 sequence (DNA): TGTGCCAGCAGCGGGGACCCAACGGGACTAGCGGGAGCATGGTACGCGGTAGATACGCAGTATTTT. It yields the protein CASSGDPTGLAGAWYAVDTQYF. The whole variable domain, filled in from reference TRBV5-5 and TRBJ2-3, reads DAGVTQSPTHLIKTRGQQVTLRCSPISGHKSVSWYQQVLGQGPQFIFQYYEKEERGRGNFPDRFSARQFPNYSSELNVNALLLGDSALYLCASSGDPTGLAGAWYAVDTQYFGPGTRLTVL.